These T cell receptor beta chains were read from a single sample in a study of early T cells in non-severe SARS-CoV-2 infection. MiXCR was run by TCRdb on the 5' RACE reads, yielding one entry per CDR3 protein. The sample yields tens of thousands of distinct CDR3 sequences, less than 15% seen once. Sequences were obtained from whole blood. All receptors derive from an adult who was a healthcare worker with PCR-confirmed SARS-CoV-2 infection or an uninfected control (not recorded which). Both conserved end residues are part of each CDR3.

J	V	CDR3
TRBJ1-2	TRBV20-1	CSARDPRGWYTF
TRBJ1-1	TRBV30	CAKITGATTEAFF
TRBJ2-7	TRBV19	CASSGESSYEQYF
TRBJ2-5	TRBV20-1	CSARDRQETQYF
TRBJ1-2	TRBV6-1	CASISAGQRANYGYTF
TRBJ2-7	TRBV20-1	CSARDTGLTEQYF
TRBJ1-5	TRBV18	CASSPIGAGDQPQHF
TRBJ2-3	TRBV11-2	CATGRRGSTDTQYF
TRBJ1-5	TRBV9	CASTWQPQHF
TRBJ2-7	TRBV11-2	CASSLEQARSYEQYF
TRBJ1-5	TRBV5-1	CASTLGGYSNQPQHF
TRBJ2-1	TRBV20-1	CSASPVYNEQFF
TRBJ1-4	TRBV18	CASSHRREKLFF
TRBJ1-2	TRBV30	CAWSPEPRGRGYTF
TRBJ1-1	TRBV9	CASSVAVNTEAFF
TRBJ1-6	TRBV11-2	CASRAPWGVRSPLHF
TRBJ1-3	TRBV11-3	CASSLVTNSGNTIYF